This entry describes one TCR beta chain. The antigen remains unidentified. This sample is drawn from a study of cytomegalovirus exposure and HLA in healthy donors. Study background: The approximately 130 validation repertoires and the 666 first-cohort repertoires shared a platform, a later analysis reported. General observations from the study: The tendency of first-cohort TCR clusters to co-occur in the 110 or so validation repertoires emerged from a later analysis.

There are 13 residues in the CDR3. Between the trimmed V and J ends, which lost 0 bases and 10 bases, there was a span of 12 bases. The germline CDR1 and CDR2 sequences are KGHSH and LQKENI. TCRdb keeps only in-frame clones here, not all; method: immunoSEQ multiplex PCR. The table lists 180,000 or so clones, roughly nine tenths of them singletons. V gene TRBV18 combines with J gene TRBJ1-2, with D perhaps TRBD1 (5 bases). The receptor's source is a man aged 25 to 40 in good health and CMV-seropositive. Sample: PBMCs. In DNA, the CDR3 is TGTGCCAGCTCACCACCGGGACCAAGGGACTACACCTTC. Translating gives CASSPPGPRDYTF. The full variable domain, with the rest looked up from reference TRBV18 and TRBJ1-2, is NAGVMQNPRHLVRRRGQEARLRCSPMKGHSHVYWYRQLPEEGLKFMVYLQKENIIDESGMPKERFSAEFPKEGPSILRIQQVVRGDSAAYFCASSPPGPRDYTFGSGTRLTVV.